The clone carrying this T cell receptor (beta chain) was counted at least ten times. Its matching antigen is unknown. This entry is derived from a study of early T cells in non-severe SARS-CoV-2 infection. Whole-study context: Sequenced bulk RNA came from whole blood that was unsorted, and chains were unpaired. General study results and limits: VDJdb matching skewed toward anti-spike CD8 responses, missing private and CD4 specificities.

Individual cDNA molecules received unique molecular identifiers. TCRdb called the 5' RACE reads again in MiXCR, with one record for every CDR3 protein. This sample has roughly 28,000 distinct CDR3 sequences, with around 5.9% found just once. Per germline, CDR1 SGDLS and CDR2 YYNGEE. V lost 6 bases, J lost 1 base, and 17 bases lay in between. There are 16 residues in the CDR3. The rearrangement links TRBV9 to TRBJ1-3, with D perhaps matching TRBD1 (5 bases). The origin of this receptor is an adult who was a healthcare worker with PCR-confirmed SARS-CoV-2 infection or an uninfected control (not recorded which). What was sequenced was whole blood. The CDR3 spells CASTSGGASSGNTIYF. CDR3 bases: TGTGCCAGCACCTCCGGAGGGGCGTCTTCTGGAAACACCATATATTTT.